The clone carrying this T cell receptor beta chain appeared a few times. Trimming removed 2 bases from V and 2 bases from J; junction bases left unmatched: 6. CDR1 and CDR2 (germline): LGHNA, YSLEER. The CDR3 loop spans 15 amino acids. This record belongs to a study of blood T cell repertoires in COVID-19. Across the study: The study drew acute and convalescent COVID-19 samples from the United States, Italy and Spain. The analysed material was cDNA or gDNA that came from T cells, B-cell-depleted T cells, or PBMCs.

Original handling: Estimation of nucleated cell counts relied on the amplification of reference gene primers. Profiled with immunoSEQ multiplex PCR; TCRdb holds only in-frame clones, not every one. V and J calls and clone size come straight from that table; D and trimming were deduced from the DNA. The repertoire consists of 300,000 or so clones, with roughly 91% occurring once and the leading ten covering 1%. This TCR was recovered from a man between 50 and 59 years old with active or convalescent COVID-19. Source material: peripheral blood. The chain has TRBV4-3 and TRBJ2-7; 7 positions match TRBD1. CDR3 DNA: TGCGCCAGCAGCCAATTAACAGGGGATACCTACGAGCAGTACTTC. Residues: CASSQLTGDTYEQYF.